This T cell receptor beta chain was captured by sequencing in a study of blood T cell repertoires in COVID-19. Clones were read by immunoSEQ multiplex PCR, and TCRdb kept only the in-frame ones, dropping some. The sample lists 100,000 to 150,000 clones; approximately 83% were seen once. CDR1 is MNHNS, CDR2 SASEGT, per germline. The CDR3 contains 15 residues. V was clipped by 0 bases and J by 4 bases, with 10 bases between them. The sample comprised peripheral blood. The TCR sequence derives from a man between 40 and 49 years old with active or convalescent COVID-19. V gene TRBV6-1 combines with J gene TRBJ1-3, with TRBD1 as a possible D gene (6 bases). The CDR3 DNA reads as TGTGCCAGCAGTGAAGCTACAGGGTCAGGAAACACCATATATTTT. It yields the protein CASSEATGSGNTIYF.